This note documents a single T cell receptor (beta chain) sequence. What it binds is not known. MiXCR, applied by TCRdb to the reads, yields one record per CDR3 protein. The table lists some 150,000 distinct CDR3 sequences, roughly 32% of them singletons. This entry comes from a study of T cell repertoires in cytomegalovirus infection. Germline CDR1 and CDR2: SNHLY and FYNNEI. The CDR3 length is 15 residues. V trimming: 3 bases; J trimming: 4 bases; junction bases outside the gene matches: 6. This specimen consisted of CD8+ T cells from cultured PBMCs, obtained from culture after CMV antigen stimulation. V is TRBV2 and J is TRBJ2-1; 7 nucleotides agree with TRBD2. The TCR originated in a human donor in good health (CMV status not recorded). Some clones in this sample may be carry-over from other donors' samples. CDR3: CASSDSGNPYNEQFF. Written as DNA, the CDR3 is TGTGCCAGCAGTGACAGCGGGAATCCATACAATGAGCAGTTCTTC.